The source of this T cell receptor (beta chain) is a study of T cells in Graves' hyperthyroidism and ophthalmopathy (dated by TCRdb to between 2018 and 2021). For context, the study as a whole: Peripheral blood samples were taken at initial diagnosis, before any treatment was given. To identify distinguishing TCR V-J signatures, a discovery cohort of 90 to 100 patients was used, comprising some 45 with Graves' ophthalmopathy and 57 with stable Graves' hyperthyroidism. Prospective prediction of ophthalmopathy was tested in an independent validation cohort of some 20 hyperthyroidism patients and 17 patients who later progressed to ophthalmopathy. The roughly 94 discovery patients were randomly split 7:3 into training and test sets. In roughly six Graves' hyperthyroidism patients, the study also compared T-cell repertoires from thyroid tissue with T-cell repertoires from blood. Once sampling was done, hyperthyroidism patients were given methimazole at a starting dose of 30 mg daily, whereas ophthalmopathy patients were given high-dose intravenous methylprednisolone. The paper reports TCR Vbeta CDR3 sequencing of over 120 peripheral blood samples: 40 to 45 ophthalmopathy, fewer than 80 hyperthyroidism and around 17 progressor patients. Here is what the overall study found, with its caveats: During validation, the model predicted progression to ophthalmopathy a median of approximately six months ahead of onset, with approximately 70% sensitivity and about 75% specificity. Most expanded thyroid clonotypes (frequency above 0.001) were also detected in blood, a finding suggesting that blood repertoires may reflect thyroid immune responses. Sample size was not statistically predetermined, and investigators were not blinded to group allocation. Ophthalmopathy was separated from stable hyperthyroidism by a 13 V-J signature model, with 85% to 90% sensitivity and about 81% specificity obtained in cross-validation and 80%/75% obtained in testing.

TCR beta CDR3 regions were amplified from RNA transcripts. The TCR CDR3 was subjected to a first round of RT-PCR using the HTBI primer set and the Qiagen OneStep RT-PCR kit. A second multiplex PCR round built the libraries, followed by size selection and purification. Sequencing of the libraries was done on an Illumina HiSeq2000 using paired-end 100 bp reads. The authors' analysis ran thus. Raw data were processed with SOAPnuke, discarding reads with adapters, uncalled bases, mean Phred below 15, or no exact constant-primer or identifier match. High-quality paired reads were merged using COPE v1.2.5, and each unique nucleotide sequence was defined as a clonotype. MiTCR v1.1 was used to align the clonotypes against IMGT TRBV, TRBD and TRBJ reference segments. The analysis was restricted to V-J combinations with a frequency above 0.0001, which together covered 98% to 99.2% of the repertoires. A TCS score was defined as the ratio between F50 (clonal expansion) and ExV (chaos), using BLOSUM62-based TCRdist between CDR3 peptides within each V-J. Welch's t-statistics and random forest reduced 514 V-J features to around 14, which were used in a naive Bayes classifier (R e1071). TCRdb reprocessing: public reads trimmed at Q25 with fastp, clones called with MiXCR, in-frame beta chains kept. CDR3 protein sequences are deduplicated, and each keeps its most common genes and DNA. TCRdb's processing, not the authors', yielded these V and J calls. The sample records fewer than 250,000 distinct CDR3 sequences, approximately 17% of which are singletons. The top ten clones comprise 50% of the sample.

This clonotype was seen many times. The antigen it recognizes is unknown. Base qualities were left out, and no much larger clone turns up one base away. Counted from cysteine to phenylalanine, this CDR3 has 14 amino acids. Just CDR3 DNA is preserved here, 42 bases in frame from base 1. From the germline V gene, CDR1 is SQVTM and CDR2 is ANQGSEA. The junction carries 12 bases between V and J, which are trimmed by 4 bases and 2 bases respectively. Graves' hyperthyroidism was defined as stable when no progression to ophthalmopathy occurred over 18 months of follow-up. Hyperthyroidism patients were aged 18 to 65 years and newly diagnosed, with disease duration of less than 2 months. Patients with uncontrolled infections, other autoimmune diseases, pregnancy or lactation were excluded. Diagnoses were based on clinical symptoms, serum thyroxine and TRAb, thyroid ultrasound and orbital computed tomography. Ficoll-Paque density gradient centrifugation was used to isolate PBMCs from 8.5 to 10 ml of fresh peripheral blood. Total RNA was extracted using Trizol reagent, and RNA quality was assessed on an Agilent 2100 Bioanalyzer.

Input material: blood. The source is a man aged 45-65 years with Graves' hyperthyroidism. The rearrangement joined TRBV29-1 to TRBJ2-1, with the D gene too uncertain to name. The CDR3 region: CSVAAVTTYNEQFF. The nucleotide sequence is given as TGCAGCGTTGCGGCAGTTACTACCTACAATGAGCAGTTCTTC.